This T cell receptor beta chain is from a study of blood T cell repertoires in COVID-19. This clone was seen a handful of times. Trimming took 6 bases from V and 4 from J, leaving 9 bases between them. Germline CDR1 reads SQVTM; CDR2 reads ANQGSEA. The CDR3 has 12 residues. Only in-frame clones appear in the TCRdb table, and some are missing; sequencing was by immunoSEQ multiplex PCR. Of some 490,000 clones listed, approximately 86% are singletons. Participants' reported clinical history set cohort assignment. The chain recombines TRBV29-1 with TRBJ1-4; D is perhaps TRBD1 (6 bases). The sequenced sample consisted of PBMCs or T cells enriched from blood (not recorded which). The sequence was obtained from a woman aged 55-70 years who had recovered from COVID-19. CDR3 amino acids: CSVRGGNEKLFF. In DNA, the CDR3 is TGCAGCGTGAGGGGGGGTAATGAAAAACTGTTTTTT.